The 30 T cell receptor beta chains listed next were all sequenced from one sample in a study of PD-L1 blockade in urothelial cancer. Here immunoSEQ multiplex PCR was the method, and the copy in TCRdb shows in-frame clones only, minus some. There are approximately 52,000 clones in the sample; 85% to 90% occur only once, and less than 20% lies in the top ten. As for time point: pretreatment peripheral blood. Here the sequenced sample was PBMCs, taken around atezolizumab (anti-PD-L1) treatment. Receptor source: a man in his 70s with urothelial cancer.

V is TRBV18 and J is TRBJ2-1; 8 bases agree with TRBD2. In germline, CDR1 is KGHSH, CDR2 LQKENI. With 4 bases clipped from V and 8 bases from J, the junction kept 7 bases outside the gene matches. This CDR3 has 14 residues. The CDR3 spells CASSRSGSRDEQFF. The CDR3 bases are TGTGCCAGCTCACGGAGCGGGAGTAGGGATGAGCAGTTCTTC.

The chain uses TRBV27 and TRBJ2-1; 9 bases match TRBD1. The CDR3 is made up of 17 amino acids. The V and J ends lost 5 bases and 6 bases, in that order; junction bases with no gene match: 14. Germline lookup yields CDR1 MNHEY and CDR2 SMNVEV (reference sequence). The CDR3 region has the DNA TGTGCCAGCAGTCTTCGAATCGGACAGGGGACTTCCAATGAGCAGTTCTTC. This sequence encodes CASSLRIGQGTSNEQFF.

This rearrangement joins TRBV10-3 to TRBJ2-5, with TRBD2 matching 11 bases. The J segment lost 5 bases and the V segment lost 4 bases, leaving 6 bases of the junction unmatched. This CDR3 spans 15 amino acids. Germline CDR1 ENHRY, CDR2 SYGVKD. The DNA for the CDR3 is TGTGCCATCAGTGGTTCGCGACTAGCGGGGGAGACCCAGTACTTC. Residues: CAISGSRLAGETQYF.

This chain links TRBV30 with TRBJ2-7, with TRBD1 as a possible D gene (5 bases). Per the germline V gene, CDR1 is GTSNPN and CDR2 is SVGIG (reference sequence). The CDR3 extends over 13 amino acids. V lost 4 bases to trimming and J lost 3 bases, with 13 bases between them. In DNA form, the CDR3 reads TGTGCCTGGACCTCAGGGATGTACTACGAGCAGTACTTC. It codes for CAWTSGMYYEQYF.

The V gene is TRBV6-1, the J gene TRBJ2-7, with TRBD2 matching over 9 bases. Germline V lookup: CDR1 MNHNS, CDR2 SASEGT. With V trimmed by 1 base and J by 2 bases, 3 bases remained unmatched. This CDR3 has 15 residues. CDR3 sequence reads: CASSEGLAETYEQYF. CDR3 DNA sequence: TGTGCCAGCAGTGAAGGACTAGCGGAGACCTACGAGCAGTACTTC.

J is TRBJ1-2 and V is TRBV6-1; 8 nucleotides agree with TRBD1. Trimming removed 6 bases from V and 6 bases from J; junction bases left unmatched: 9. Germline V gene lookup returns CDR1 MNHNS and CDR2 SASEGT. The CDR3 spans 14 residues. The CDR3 sequence is CASSVSRGQNGYTF. The DNA of the CDR3 is TGTGCCAGCAGCGTGAGCAGGGGGCAGAATGGCTACACCTTC.

The V gene is TRBV5-1, the J gene TRBJ1-4, with D tentatively TRBD1 (5 bases). V gave up 4 bases and J gave up 2 bases, with 12 bases separating them. The CDR3 totals 15 residues. In germline, CDR1 is SGHRS, CDR2 YFSETQ. The CDR3 DNA follows: TGCGCCAGCAGCCCCACCAGGGCCACTAATGAAAAACTGTTTTTT. This sequence encodes CASSPTRATNEKLFF. Full variable domain (outside the CDR3, taken from reference TRBV5-1 and TRBJ1-4): KAGVTQTPRYLIKTRGQQVTLSCSPISGHRSVSWYQQTPGQGLQFLFEYFSETQRNKGNFPGRFSGRQFSNSRSEMNVSTLELGDSALYLCASSPTRATNEKLFFGSGTQLSVL.

J is TRBJ2-4 and V is TRBV5-1; a possible D gene is TRBD2 (7 bases). The CDR3 is 16 residues long. V dropped 0 bases and J dropped 7 bases, with 17 bases sitting between them. Germline assignment: CDR1 SGHRS and CDR2 YFSETQ. The CDR3 DNA sequence: TGCGCCAGCAGCTTGGCAGAAGGGGGGGGCTACAACATTCAGTACTTC. The encoded protein is CASSLAEGGGYNIQYF.

The chain carries TRBV9 and TRBJ2-1; the match to TRBD2 covers 9 bases. CDR1 is SGDLS, CDR2 YYNGEE, per germline. Unmatched junction bases numbered 5, after V lost 0 bases and J lost 7 bases. The CDR3 is 15 residues long. The CDR3 sequence: CASSVAGSGSNEQFF. CDR3 bases: TGTGCCAGCAGCGTAGCTGGTAGCGGGAGTAATGAGCAGTTCTTC.

This clone was observed a few times. V is TRBV28 and J is TRBJ2-7; D perhaps matches TRBD1 (5 bases). Trimming took 3 bases from V and 5 from J, leaving 11 bases between them. The germline V gene encodes CDR1 MDHEN and CDR2 SYDVKM. The CDR3 has 13 residues. CDR3 sequence reads: CASSLTDTDEQYF. CDR3 sequence (DNA): TGTGCCAGCAGTTTGACAGATACGGACGAGCAGTACTTC. Together with reference TRBV28 and TRBJ2-7, the CDR3 gives the full variable domain: DVKVTQSSRYLVKRTGEKVFLECVQDMDHENMFWYRQDPGLGLRLIYFSYDVKMKEKGDIPEGYSVSREKKERFSLILESASTNQTSMYLCASSLTDTDEQYFGPGTRLTVT.

J is TRBJ2-1 and V is TRBV7-2; 10 bases align to TRBD2. The CDR3 runs 16 residues. Trimming took 5 bases from V and 4 from J; bases not matched to a gene: 8. CDR1 SGHTA and CDR2 FQGNSA come from the germline V gene. CDR3 sequence reads: CASSPLGAGGYNEQFF. CDR3 nucleotides: TGTGCCAGCAGCCCCCTGGGAGCGGGAGGGTACAATGAGCAGTTCTTC.

V and J are TRBV27 and TRBJ1-4; TRBD1 aligns across 9 bases. The CDR3 extends over 13 amino acids. Germline lookup yields CDR1 MNHEY and CDR2 SMNVEV (reference sequence). The junction had 2 bases not matched to a gene; V was cut back by 8 bases and J by 4 bases. This chain's CDR3 is CASGGQGNEKLFF. CDR3 nucleotide sequence: TGTGCCAGCGGGGGACAGGGTAATGAAAAACTGTTTTTT.

V gene TRBV4-1 combines with J gene TRBJ2-3, with a possible D match to TRBD2 (7 bases). CDR1 is MGHRA, CDR2 YSYEKL, per germline. There are 16 residues in the CDR3. V was trimmed by 2 bases and J by 4 bases, leaving 16 bases between them. DNA for the CDR3: TGCGCCAGCAGCCAATTGGGGGGGCTTAGGTCAGATACGCAGTATTTT. Translation gives CASSQLGGLRSDTQYF.

V gene TRBV6-5 combines with J gene TRBJ2-1; 9 bases line up with TRBD2. The V and J ends lost 5 bases and 3 bases, in that order; junction bases with no gene match: 5. Germline values: CDR1 MNHEY, CDR2 SVGAGI. This CDR3 is built from 15 residues. The CDR3 DNA reads as TGTGCCAGCAGTCCGTCTAGCGGGGTCTACAATGAGCAGTTCTTC. Translating it yields CASSPSSGVYNEQFF.

This clone was seen only a few times. This chain joins TRBV27 and TRBJ2-2, with a weak D call TRBD2 (7 bases). Germline assignment: CDR1 MNHEY and CDR2 SMNVEV (reference sequence). V shed 9 bases and J shed 7 bases, with 24 bases lying between them. The length of the CDR3 is 16 residues. The CDR3 protein is CARASCWGAGVGELFF. The CDR3 DNA follows: TGTGCCAGGGCGAGTTGTTGGGGGGCGGGGGTCGGGGAGCTGTTTTTT.

The rearrangement joins TRBV5-1 to TRBJ1-3; perhaps TRBD1 as D (6 bases). CDR3 size: 16 residues. Germline CDR1 reads SGHRS; CDR2 reads YFSETQ. Between the trimmed V and J ends, which lost 0 bases and 3 bases, there was a span of 13 bases. The CDR3 here is CASSLDPGAGGNTIYF. The CDR3 coding sequence is TGCGCCAGCAGCTTGGATCCAGGGGCAGGTGGAAACACCATATATTTT.

The genes are TRBV28 and TRBJ2-3; 16 bases match TRBD2. The CDR3 is 18 residues long. Germline V gives CDR1 MDHEN, CDR2 SYDVKM. Germline trimming cut 5 bases from V and 3 bases from J; bases unmatched to any gene: 8. This CDR3 is CASSLGGLAGGVTDTQYF. CDR3 nucleotides: TGTGCCAGCAGTCTGGGGGGACTAGCGGGAGGGGTGACAGATACGCAGTATTTT.

The chain carries TRBV23-1 and TRBJ2-3; D gene ambiguous. TRBV23-1 is flagged as an ORF with uncertain function. The CDR3 has 16 amino acids. Trimming took 0 bases from V and 0 from J, leaving 10 bases between them. The DNA of the CDR3 is TGCGCCAGCAGTCAATCGATAGTCTGTAGCACAGATACGCAGTATTTT. It is translated as CASSQSIVCSTDTQYF.

This clone was seen a single time. This rearrangement joins TRBV9 to TRBJ1-3; TRBD1 is a possible D gene (6 bases). Germline CDR1 and CDR2: SGDLS and YYNGEE. V lost 4 bases, J lost 0 bases, and 11 bases lay in between. The CDR3 length is 15 residues. The DNA for the CDR3 is TGTGCCAGCAGCCACGGGGACACCTCTGGAAACACCATATATTTT. Translating it yields CASSHGDTSGNTIYF.

This chain joins TRBV27 and TRBJ1-1; possibly TRBD1 for D (5 bases). V was shortened by 3 bases and J by 4 bases, with 12 bases between the two germline ends. The CDR3 covers 14 residues. Germline CDR1 MNHEY, CDR2 SMNVEV (reference sequence). CDR3: CASSFGGGATEAFF. CDR3 sequence (DNA): TGTGCCAGCAGTTTCGGGGGGGGAGCCACTGAAGCTTTCTTT.

The chain couples TRBV6-5 to TRBJ2-7; weak D call: TRBD1 (6 bases). Trimming removed 0 bases at V and 2 bases at J, with 14 bases between. From germline, CDR1 is MNHEY and CDR2 SVGAGI. The CDR3 contains 16 residues. In DNA, the CDR3 is TGTGCCAGCAGTTACTCAACAACAGGGACGGCCTACGAGCAGTACTTC. It encodes CASSYSTTGTAYEQYF.

The V call is TRBV5-1, the J call TRBJ2-2, with D possibly matching TRBD1 (5 bases). Germline V gene lookup returns CDR1 SGHRS and CDR2 YFSETQ. The CDR3 is made up of 15 amino acids. Trimming stripped 1 base from V and 1 base from J, with 8 bases between. CDR3 bases: TGCGCCAGCAGCTTGAGGCAGGGGAACACCGGGGAGCTGTTTTTT. Its protein product is CASSLRQGNTGELFF.

The rearrangement links TRBV19 to TRBJ2-7, with 11 bases identical to TRBD1. Germline-derived CDR1 and CDR2 are LNHDA and SQIVND (reference sequence). The CDR3 is 15 residues long. Unmatched junction bases numbered 3, after V lost 5 bases and J lost 0 bases. Here the CDR3 DNA reads TGTGCCAGTAGTTCGGGACAGGGGGACTCCTACGAGCAGTACTTC. It specifies CASSSGQGDSYEQYF.

This rearrangement joins TRBV4-2 to TRBJ1-2; TRBD1 is a possible D gene (6 bases). This CDR3 is built from 15 residues. Germline CDR1 LGHNA, CDR2 YNFKEQ. The V and J ends lost 6 bases and 4 bases respectively, with 18 bases between them. The CDR3 DNA is TGTGCCAGCAGATCTGAGATAGGGGGTCCCTATGGCTACACCTTC. Encoded protein: CASRSEIGGPYGYTF.

This rearrangement joins TRBV5-4 to TRBJ2-7, with 10 nucleotides matching TRBD1. This CDR3 has 15 amino acids. The trim removed 6 bases at V and 3 bases at J, leaving 9 bases unmatched. Germline V gene data show CDR1 as SGHNT and CDR2 as YYREEE (reference sequence). CDR3 residues: CASTLEGTGDYEQYF. CDR3 DNA sequence: TGTGCCAGCACCCTAGAAGGGACAGGGGACTACGAGCAGTACTTC.

The rearrangement joins TRBV6-5 to TRBJ1-1; TRBD1 is a possible D gene (6 bases). CDR3 length: 14 residues. Trimming removed 2 bases at V and 1 base at J, with 8 bases between. Germline lookup yields CDR1 MNHEY and CDR2 SVGAGI. CDR3 DNA: TGTGCCAGCAGTTACCTACAGGGGAACACTGAAGCTTTCTTT. Its protein is CASSYLQGNTEAFF.

The V gene is TRBV7-9, the J gene TRBJ2-7; 13 positions agree with TRBD2. V was clipped by 5 bases and J by 2 bases; unmatched bases: 6. Germline CDR1 is SEHNR and CDR2 is FQNEAQ (reference sequence). The CDR3 extends over 16 amino acids. The CDR3, as DNA: TGTGCCAGCAGCGCGCGACTAGCGGGAGGCCCCTACGAGCAGTACTTC. Its translation is CASSARLAGGPYEQYF.

The chain combines TRBV6-5 with TRBJ1-1; D remains unclear. Germline V gives CDR1 MNHEY, CDR2 SVGAGI. This CDR3 has 16 amino acids. Trimming stripped 0 bases from V and 1 base from J, with 12 bases between. The CDR3 DNA sequence: TGTGCCAGCAGTTACTCTTGGGGAGGAACGAACACTGAAGCTTTCTTT. It encodes CASSYSWGGTNTEAFF.

This chain joins TRBV7-6 and TRBJ1-1; 7 nucleotides line up with TRBD1. The CDR3 has 16 amino acids. V lost 5 bases to trimming and J lost 1 base; unmatched junction nucleotides: 10. Germline loops: CDR1 SGHVS, CDR2 FNYEAQ. CDR3 coding DNA: TGTGCCAGCAGCCTAGGGACAGCCCCACGGAACACTGAAGCTTTCTTT. This translates into CASSLGTAPRNTEAFF.

This clone has a handful of counts. This sequence joins TRBV7-2 and TRBJ1-2, with 7 bases aligning to TRBD1. The CDR3 runs 15 residues. Looked up from germline, CDR1 is SGHTA and CDR2 is FQGNSA. V dropped 3 bases and J dropped 5; count of bases not matched to a gene: 9. The CDR3 here is CASSFTRDSAYGYTF. The CDR3 DNA follows: TGTGCCAGCAGCTTCACCCGGGACAGCGCTTATGGCTACACCTTC.